The present T cell receptor (beta chain) was sequenced within a study of OX40 agonist ivuxolimab in advanced cancers. Across the study: Patients were treated with intravenous ivuxolimab, dosed at 0.01 to 10 mg/kg and infused every 2 weeks. Partial responses were recorded for three patients, including one with hepatocellular carcinoma and two with cutaneous melanoma. Prior therapy, whether anti-PD-1, anti-PD-L1 or anti-CTLA-4, was allowed, and roughly 41% had some.

Germline V gene data show CDR1 as SGDLS and CDR2 as YYNGEE. Trimming removed 1 base from V and 6 bases from J, with 12 bases in between. The CDR3 is 14 amino acids. TCRdb's copy holds only in-frame clones and misses some; the assay was immunoSEQ multiplex PCR. There are just under 65,000 clones in the sample; more than 80% occur only once, and approximately 5.2% lies in the top ten. V usage is TRBV9 and J usage is TRBJ2-3; the D gene is possibly TRBD2 (6 bases). Sequenced material: CD4+ or CD8+ T cells sorted from blood, taken in a trial of the OX40 agonist ivuxolimab. The TCR comes from an adult with an advanced solid tumor such as melanoma, head and neck, liver or kidney cancer. In DNA form, the CDR3 reads TGTGCCAGCAGCGTACTGGGGGGATTTGATACGCAGTATTTT. As protein: CASSVLGGFDTQYF.